Following are 11 T cell receptor beta chains from one sample sequenced in a study of cytomegalovirus exposure and HLA in healthy donors. 60 Vbeta and 13 Jbeta primers were used in PCR. Sequenced by immunoSEQ multiplex PCR; TCRdb stores in-frame clones only, minus some. The repertoire has some 87,000 clones, approximately 79% of them found once; the top ten carry approximately 2.6%. Sequenced material: PBMCs. These receptors came from a young man in good health and CMV-seronegative.

This clone was seen a handful of times. CDR3 region: CASSWGLAGTYEQYF. The CDR3 nucleotides are TGCGCCAGCAGCTGGGGACTAGCGGGGACCTACGAGCAGTACTTC. The chain has TRBV5-1 and TRBJ2-7; 13 bases are shared with TRBD2. The CDR3 is 15 residues long. V was clipped by 3 bases and J by 2 bases; unmatched bases: 2. Per germline, CDR1 SGHRS and CDR2 YFSETQ.

This chain connects TRBV19 to TRBJ2-1; no clear D gene. This CDR3 is 13 amino acids long. The germline CDR1 and CDR2 sequences are LNHDA and SQIVND (reference sequence). The V gene lost 7 bases and the J gene lost 5 bases, with 12 bases spanning the gap. CDR3 in DNA: TGTGCCAGTAACGACAATTCGAACAATGAGCAGTTCTTC. Translation: CASNDNSNNEQFF. The full variable domain, rest sourced from reference TRBV19 and TRBJ2-1, is DGGITQSPKYLFRKEGQNVTLSCEQNLNHDAMYWYRQDPGQGLRLIYYSQIVNDFQKGDIAEGYSVSREKKESFPLTVTSAQKNPTAFYLCASNDNSNNEQFFGPGTRLTVL.

This sequence joins TRBV7-2 and TRBJ2-5; TRBD2 matches at 8 bases. CDR1 and CDR2 (germline): SGHTA, FQGNSA. After removal of 3 bases from V and 0 bases from J, the junction contained 6 bases not matched to a gene. The CDR3 runs 16 residues. The CDR3, as DNA: TGTGCCAGCAGCTTGCGGGGGGACCACTACCAAGAGACCCAGTACTTC. This gives the protein CASSLRGDHYQETQYF. The complete variable domain, with remaining parts taken from reference TRBV7-2 and TRBJ2-5, reads GAGVSQSPSNKVTEKGKDVELRCDPISGHTALYWYRQSLGQGLEFLIYFQGNSAPDKSGLPSDRFSAERTGGSVSTLTIQRTQQEDSAVYLCASSLRGDHYQETQYFGPGTRLLVL.

This rearrangement joins TRBV6-5 to TRBJ2-5; no clear D. This CDR3 is 10 amino acids long. V was pared by 8 bases and J by 5 bases, with 6 bases between. Looked up from germline, CDR1 is MNHEY and CDR2 is SVGAGI. CDR3 loop: CASGSETQYF. The CDR3 nucleotides are TGTGCCAGCGGCTCCGAGACCCAGTACTTC.

The V call is TRBV5-1, the J call TRBJ2-7; 8 bases line up with TRBD1. V was clipped by 1 base and J by 5 bases; unmatched bases: 11. Germline lookup yields CDR1 SGHRS and CDR2 YFSETQ. This CDR3 spans 16 amino acids. CDR3 bases: TGCGCCAGCAGCTTGACACGACAATCGACAGGGGACGAGCAGTACTTC. Translating gives CASSLTRQSTGDEQYF.

The chain carries TRBV28 and TRBJ1-1; 8 bases are shared with TRBD1. With V trimmed by 8 bases and J by 4 bases, 9 bases remained unmatched. CDR1 is MDHEN, CDR2 SYDVKM, per germline. The CDR3 extends over 14 amino acids. The CDR3 coding sequence is TGTGCCAGCCTTCTTAGACAGGGGCCCACTGAAGCTTTCTTT. This sequence encodes CASLLRQGPTEAFF.

The V call is TRBV10-2, the J call TRBJ1-5, with D unclear. In germline, CDR1 is WSHSY, CDR2 SAAADI. The CDR3 consists of 15 residues. Trimming shortened V by 0 bases and J by 5 bases, and 11 bases separated the two germline ends. The CDR3 DNA reads TGCGCCAGCAGTGAGTCGGGCAGCACTTATCAGCCCCAGCATTTT. Residues: CASSESGSTYQPQHF.

The chain carries TRBV6-5 and TRBJ2-7, with 8 positions matching TRBD1. Trimming removed 6 bases from V and 4 bases from J; junction bases left unmatched: 5. CDR3 size: 13 residues. Germline values: CDR1 MNHEY, CDR2 SVGAGI. Here the CDR3 DNA reads TGTGCCAGCAGCAACGACAGGGGTTACGAGCAGTACTTC. Translating it yields CASSNDRGYEQYF.

The chain couples TRBV5-1 to TRBJ2-5; 10 positions match TRBD1. The trim removed 0 bases at V and 5 bases at J, leaving 4 bases unmatched. The V gene's germline CDR1 is SGHRS and CDR2 YFSETQ. The CDR3 totals 15 residues. In DNA, the CDR3 is TGCGCCAGCAGCTTGGGACAGGGGGCTGAGGAGACCCAGTACTTC. As protein: CASSLGQGAEETQYF. Full variable domain (outside the CDR3, taken from reference TRBV5-1 and TRBJ2-5): KAGVTQTPRYLIKTRGQQVTLSCSPISGHRSVSWYQQTPGQGLQFLFEYFSETQRNKGNFPGRFSGRQFSNSRSEMNVSTLELGDSALYLCASSLGQGAEETQYFGPGTRLLVL.

This chain uses TRBV5-8 with TRBJ1-1, with 7 bases aligning to TRBD1. Unmatched junction bases numbered 4, after V lost 1 base and J lost 4 bases. This CDR3 spans 14 amino acids. The germline CDR1 and CDR2 sequences are SGHTS and YDEGEE. CDR3 loop: CASSLNRGFTEAFF. CDR3 sequence (DNA): TGTGCCAGCAGCTTGAACAGGGGTTTCACTGAAGCTTTCTTT.

The genes are TRBV30 and TRBJ1-5; D possibly corresponds to TRBD1 (6 bases). There are 16 residues in the CDR3. V was cut by 1 base and J by 0 bases, with 13 bases left in between. The germline gives CDR1 GTSNPN, CDR2 SVGIG (reference sequence). This CDR3 reads CAWSDRVGISNQPQHF. The CDR3 nucleotides read TGTGCCTGGAGTGACAGGGTGGGGATTAGCAATCAGCCCCAGCATTTT.